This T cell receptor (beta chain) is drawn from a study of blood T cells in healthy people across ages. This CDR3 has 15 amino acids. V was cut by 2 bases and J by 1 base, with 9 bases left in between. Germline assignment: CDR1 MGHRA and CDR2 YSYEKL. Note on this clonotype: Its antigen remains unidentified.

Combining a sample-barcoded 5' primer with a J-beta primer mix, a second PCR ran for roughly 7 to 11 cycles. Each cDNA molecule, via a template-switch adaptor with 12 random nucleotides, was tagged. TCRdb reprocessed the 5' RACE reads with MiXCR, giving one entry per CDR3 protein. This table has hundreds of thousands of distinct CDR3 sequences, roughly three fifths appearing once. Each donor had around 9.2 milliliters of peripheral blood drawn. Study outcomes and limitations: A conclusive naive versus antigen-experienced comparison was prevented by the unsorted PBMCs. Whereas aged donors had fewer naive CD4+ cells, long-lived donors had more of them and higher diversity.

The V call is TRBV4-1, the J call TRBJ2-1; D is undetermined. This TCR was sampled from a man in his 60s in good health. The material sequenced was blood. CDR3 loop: CASSQPTVSYNEQFF. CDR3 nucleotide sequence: TGCGCCAGCAGCCAACCTACGGTGTCCTACAATGAGCAGTTCTTC.